The 19 T cell receptor beta chains below come from one sample, sequenced in a study of T-cell reconstitution after alpha-beta-depleted transplantation in children. Preparation of the TCRbeta library involved a method that used unique molecular identifiers. MiXCR, applied by TCRdb to the PCR reads, yields one record per CDR3 protein. This table holds about 340,000 distinct CDR3 sequences, 10% to 15% found once. The sample here was PBMCs, taken from the stem cell graft. These receptors were obtained from a human donor who donated a stem cell graft to a child with Fanconi anemia.

The V call is TRBV25-1, the J call TRBJ2-1; no clear D gene. CDR3 length: 11 residues. V gave up 4 bases and J gave up 8 bases, with 6 bases separating them. CDR1 is MGHDK, CDR2 SYGVNS, per germline. CDR3 DNA sequence: TGTGCCAGCAGTGGTGGGTATGAGCAGTTCTTC. As protein: CASSGGYEQFF.

Ten or more counts support this clonotype. V gene TRBV12-3 or TRBV12-4 combines with J gene TRBJ1-2; D possibly corresponds to TRBD1 (5 bases). CDR3 size: 13 residues. Trimming pared 5 bases from V and 8 bases from J, leaving 15 bases between. The DNA of the CDR3 is TGTGCCAGCAGTGTCGACAGTATGATGGGCTACACCTTC. It codes for CASSVDSMMGYTF.

This clonotype was observed a few times. Relative to the germline gene, one junction end is altered; a read error may explain this. The V call is TRBV7-2, the J call TRBJ1-1, with D possibly being TRBD1 (6 bases). In germline, CDR1 is SGHTA, CDR2 FQGNSA. The CDR3 length is 14 residues. CDR3 in amino acids: CASSLRGGHTEAFF. In nucleotides, the CDR3 is TGTGCCAGCAGCTTAAGGGGGGGACACACCGAAGCTTTCTTT.

The table lists this clonotype with many counts. V usage is TRBV5-1 and J usage is TRBJ2-2; 7 nucleotides agree with TRBD1. With 4 bases clipped from V and 0 bases from J, the junction kept 3 bases outside the gene matches. The germline V gene encodes CDR1 SGHRS and CDR2 YFSETQ. The CDR3 is 15 amino acids. CDR3 nucleotide sequence: TGCGCCAGCAGCCCGACAGGGCCGAACACCGGGGAGCTGTTTTTT. Encoded protein: CASSPTGPNTGELFF.

Many counts were recorded for this clonotype. CDR3 protein: CSAHKSPGQDNEQFF. In DNA form, the CDR3 reads TGCAGTGCTCATAAATCCCCGGGACAGGACAATGAGCAGTTCTTC. This sequence joins TRBV20-1 and TRBJ2-1, with 8 bases aligning to TRBD1. The germline V gene encodes CDR1 DFQATT and CDR2 SNEGSKA (reference sequence). V trimming: 5 bases; J trimming: 5 bases; junction bases outside the gene matches: 11. The CDR3 contains 15 residues.

This clonotype was counted at least ten times. The chain carries TRBV12-3 or TRBV12-4 and TRBJ2-1; D possibly corresponds to TRBD2 (5 bases). V was clipped by 1 base and J by 4 bases, with 8 bases between them. The CDR3 runs 14 residues. The CDR3, as DNA: TGTGCCAGCAGTTTAGAGCGGCTGTACAATGAGCAGTTCTTC. Translated, it gives CASSLERLYNEQFF.

This clonotype was picked up many times. The rearrangement joins TRBV29-1 to TRBJ2-5, with a weak D call TRBD2 (5 bases). This CDR3 contains 14 residues. Germline values: CDR1 SQVTM, CDR2 ANQGSEA. Trimming took 5 bases from V and 2 from J, leaving 15 bases between them. The CDR3 reads CSVLGQRLQETQYF. The CDR3, as DNA: TGCAGCGTTCTTGGCCAGCGGTTACAAGAGACCCAGTACTTC.

The chain couples TRBV27 to TRBJ2-7, with D unclear. There are 13 residues in the CDR3. V was pared by 3 bases and J by 3 bases, with 9 bases between. Germline V gene lookup returns CDR1 MNHEY and CDR2 SMNVEV (reference sequence). Written as DNA, the CDR3 is TGTGCCAGCAGTTTGGCCCTCCACTACGAGCAGTACTTC. Protein product: CASSLALHYEQYF.

This clonotype appeared a few times. The gene calls are TRBV13 and TRBJ1-6; D might be TRBD1 (5 bases). This CDR3 comprises 14 residues. Per germline, CDR1 PRHDT and CDR2 FYEKMQ (reference sequence). V lost 4 bases, J lost 7 bases, and 11 bases lay in between. Here the CDR3 DNA reads TGTGCCAGCAGCTCCGGGGCCGGCAATTCACCCCTCCACTTT. This translates into CASSSGAGNSPLHF.

This clonotype was picked up a small number of times. The chain joins TRBV7-2 to TRBJ2-7; no clear D. V gave up 1 base and J gave up 1 base, with 8 bases separating them. The CDR3 consists of 14 residues. In germline, CDR1 is SGHTA, CDR2 FQGNSA. For the CDR3, the DNA is TGTGCCAGCAGCTTAGTATTCCAGTCCTACGAGCAGTACTTC. It specifies CASSLVFQSYEQYF.

The CDR3 region is CASSFGGTNEKLFF. The CDR3 nucleotides read TGTGCCAGCAGCTTCGGGGGTACTAATGAAAAACTGTTTTTT. The chain couples TRBV5-5 to TRBJ1-4; TRBD1 is a possible D gene (5 bases). This CDR3 contains 14 residues. In germline, CDR1 is SGHKS, CDR2 YYEKEE (reference sequence). Deletions cut 2 bases from V and 2 bases from J, with 7 bases between.

This clonotype was counted only a few times. The genes are TRBV5-1 and TRBJ2-3; D gene unclear. CDR3 length: 14 amino acids. Trimming left V 3 bases short and J 3 bases short, with 11 bases between. Germline V CDR1 and CDR2: SGHRS, YFSETQ. DNA for the CDR3: TGCGCCAGCAGCTGGACGGAAGAAACAGATACGCAGTATTTT. This translates into CASSWTEETDTQYF.

The chain uses TRBV20-1 and TRBJ2-1; TRBD2 agrees at 8 bases. V trimming: 3 bases; J trimming: 8 bases; junction bases outside the gene matches: 12. CDR3 length equals 15 residues. Germline lookup yields CDR1 DFQATT and CDR2 SNEGSKA (reference sequence). CDR3 residues: CSASARSGGFDEQFF. CDR3 sequence (DNA): TGCAGTGCTAGCGCTAGAAGCGGGGGTTTCGATGAGCAGTTCTTC.

The chain couples TRBV6-2 or TRBV6-3 to TRBJ2-2, with unresolved D. This CDR3 is built from 14 residues. The germline V gene has CDR1 MNHEY and CDR2 SVGEGT. The V end was cut by 4 bases, the J end by 4 bases, with 10 bases between. The CDR3 DNA reads TGTGCCAGCAGTTCTGGTCCGGGCACCGGGGAGCTGTTTTTT. Its protein is CASSSGPGTGELFF.

This clonotype was seen at least ten times. The CDR3 sequence: CSVAGGVNEQYF. Written as DNA, the CDR3 is TGCAGCGTTGCTGGGGGGGTCAACGAGCAGTACTTC. This rearrangement joins TRBV29-1 to TRBJ2-7; 7 bases map to TRBD2. CDR1 and CDR2 from the germline V gene are SQVTM and ANQGSEA. With V trimmed by 4 bases and J by 5 bases, 5 bases remained unmatched. CDR3 size: 12 residues.

This clonotype was counted a few times. The chain carries TRBV5-1 and TRBJ2-1, with 8 positions matching TRBD1. This CDR3 spans 16 amino acids. CDR1 and CDR2 (germline): SGHRS, YFSETQ. The V gene end was trimmed by 4 bases and the J gene end by 2 bases; junction bases not matched to a gene: 8. The CDR3 nucleotides read TGCGCCAGCAGCCCGACTCCGGGACAGGCCTACAATGAGCAGTTCTTC. Its translation is CASSPTPGQAYNEQFF.

The genes are TRBV12-3 or TRBV12-4 and TRBJ2-5; 7 nucleotides align to TRBD1. This CDR3 is 15 amino acids long. The V gene end was trimmed by 8 bases and the J gene end by 5 bases; junction bases not matched to a gene: 14. This CDR3 reads CASASQGQIFETQYF. CDR3 nucleotides: TGTGCCAGCGCTTCGCAGGGACAGATATTTGAGACCCAGTACTTC.

The chain employs TRBV9 and TRBJ1-3, with D possibly being TRBD1 (6 bases). This CDR3 is built from 15 residues. Per germline, CDR1 SGDLS and CDR2 YYNGEE. Trimming took off 3 bases at V and 2 bases at J, with 12 bases between the two ends. The CDR3 DNA sequence: TGTGCCAGCAGCGCTTGGGGGGGCCCTGGAAACACCATATATTTT. It codes for CASSAWGGPGNTIYF.

This clonotype was counted a few times. The chain is built from TRBV4-3 and TRBJ2-5; D is unclear. Germline V lookup: CDR1 LGHNA, CDR2 YSLEER. The CDR3 extends over 14 amino acids. Trimming removed 3 bases at V and 5 bases at J, with 13 bases between. The CDR3, as DNA: TGCGCCAGCAGCCAGCAGGCAACCGCGGAGACCCAGTACTTC. Its translation: CASSQQATAETQYF.